This T cell receptor beta chain was found in a study of CD8+ T cells in alopecia areata. Sequencing used cDNA as its template, made by extracting RNA and reverse transcribing it. The data were produced by immunoSEQ multiplex PCR, yet TCRdb's version contains in-frame clones alone and is incomplete. The sample consists of some 180,000 clones, about 53% of them appearing once. Noted treatment: oral pan-JAK inhibitor, 5-10 mg twice daily. On this clone itself: Its antigen is as yet unknown.

Study outcomes and limitations: Under tofacitinib, numerous expanded lesional clonotypes remained detectable in scalp and blood. Patients displayed less clarity in TCR sharing than mice, a finding possibly related to HLA.

The CDR3 is 12 residues long. V was clipped by 3 bases and J by 7 bases, with 6 bases between them. Germline V gives CDR1 MGHRA, CDR2 YSYEKL. The chain is built from TRBV4-1 and TRBJ2-2, with D perhaps being TRBD1 or TRBD2 (5 bases each). The specimen comprised CD8+ T cells sorted from blood, sampled at week 24, from a patient treated with tofacitinib. This TCR was recovered from a human donor with alopecia areata. CDR3 region: CASSQGVGELFF. DNA of the CDR3: TGCGCCAGCAGCCAGGGGGTCGGGGAGCTGTTTTTT.